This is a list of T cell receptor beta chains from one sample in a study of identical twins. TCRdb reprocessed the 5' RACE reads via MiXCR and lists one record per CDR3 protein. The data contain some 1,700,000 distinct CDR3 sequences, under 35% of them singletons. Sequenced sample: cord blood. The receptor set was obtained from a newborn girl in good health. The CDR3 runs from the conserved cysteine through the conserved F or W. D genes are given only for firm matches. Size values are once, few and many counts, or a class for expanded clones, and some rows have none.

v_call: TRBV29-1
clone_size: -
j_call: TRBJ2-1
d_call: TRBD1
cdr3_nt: TGCAGCGTCGGACCCCGGACAGGGGGCGATGAGACCCAGTTCTTC
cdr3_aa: CSVGPRTGGDETQFF

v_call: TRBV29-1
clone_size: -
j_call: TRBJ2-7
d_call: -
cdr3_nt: TGCAGCGTAACAGGGCTCTCCTACGAGCAGTACTTC
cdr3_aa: CSVTGLSYEQYF

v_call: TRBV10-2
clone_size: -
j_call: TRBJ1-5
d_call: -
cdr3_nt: TGCGCCAGCAGTGAGCCTCCGGGCCCCTCTCTCCTTAATCAGCCCCAGCATTTT
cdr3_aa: CASSEPPGPSLLNQPQHF

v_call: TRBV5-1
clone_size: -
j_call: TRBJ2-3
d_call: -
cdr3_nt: TGCGCCAGCAGCTCAGGACGGGGTATTACAGATACGCAGTATTTT
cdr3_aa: CASSSGRGITDTQYF

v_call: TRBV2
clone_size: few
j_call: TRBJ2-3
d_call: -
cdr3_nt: TGTGCCAGCAGGTCCCGCGAGGCCACAGATACGCAGTATTTT
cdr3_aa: CASRSREATDTQYF

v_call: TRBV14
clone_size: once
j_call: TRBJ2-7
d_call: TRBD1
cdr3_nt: TGTGCCAGCAGCCAAGATCGGTCCGGGACAGGGGTCTACGAGCAGTACTTC
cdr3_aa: CASSQDRSGTGVYEQYF

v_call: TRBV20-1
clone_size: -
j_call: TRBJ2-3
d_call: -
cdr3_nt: TGCAGTGCTAGAGTGCCAGGGTCCACAGATACGCAGTATTTT
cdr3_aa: CSARVPGSTDTQYF

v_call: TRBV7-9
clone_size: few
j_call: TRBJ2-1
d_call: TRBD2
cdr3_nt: TGTGCCAGCAGCTTCCTTCCCTCCGTAGCGGGAGCAGGGAATGAGCAGTTCTTC
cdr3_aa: CASSFLPSVAGAGNEQFF

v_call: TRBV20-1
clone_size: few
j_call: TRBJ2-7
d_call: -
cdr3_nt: TGCAGTGCTATCGTTACAGGGTTAGGGCCTCACGAGCAGTACTTC
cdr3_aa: CSAIVTGLGPHEQYF

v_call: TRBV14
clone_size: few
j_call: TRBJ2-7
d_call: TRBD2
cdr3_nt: TGTGCCAGCAGACTTACTAGCGGGGCCCCCTACGAGCAGTACTTC
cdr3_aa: CASRLTSGAPYEQYF

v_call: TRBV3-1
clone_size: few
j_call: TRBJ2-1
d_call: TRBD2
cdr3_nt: TGTGCCAGCAGCCACCGGGGACTAGTGGGGAATGAGCAGTTCTTC
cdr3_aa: CASSHRGLVGNEQFF

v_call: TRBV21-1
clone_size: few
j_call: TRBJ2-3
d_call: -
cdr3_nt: TGTGCCAGCAGCCCGGGACTAGCGGGTACTATCACAGATACGCAGTATTTT
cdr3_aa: CASSPGLAGTITDTQYF

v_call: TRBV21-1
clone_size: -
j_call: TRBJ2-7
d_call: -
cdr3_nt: TGTGCCAGCAGCAAAGCAGAACAGGGGGACCTCTACGAGCAGTACTTC
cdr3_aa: CASSKAEQGDLYEQYF

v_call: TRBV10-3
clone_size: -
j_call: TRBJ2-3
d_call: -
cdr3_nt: TGTGCCATAGCGGGCACAGATACGCAGTATTTT
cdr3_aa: CAIAGTDTQYF

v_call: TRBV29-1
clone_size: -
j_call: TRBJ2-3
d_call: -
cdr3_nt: TGCAGCGTTGAAGATTCGGCACCTCGCCATACGCAGTATTTT
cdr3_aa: CSVEDSAPRHTQYF

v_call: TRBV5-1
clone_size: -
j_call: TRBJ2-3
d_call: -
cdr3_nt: TGCGCCAGCAGCCCCCAGCCACGCACAGATACGCAGTATTTT
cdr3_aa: CASSPQPRTDTQYF